Each of the 20 T cell receptor beta chains below was sequenced from the same sample in a study of tumor T cells in aggressive B-cell lymphoma. The protocol was immunoSEQ multiplex PCR, while the TCRdb copy is restricted to in-frame clones and leaves out a portion. This table has a few thousand clones, almost 85% appearing once. The sample was tumor tissue. The receptors were gathered from an adult with diffuse large B cell lymphoma.

This clone was seen only once. The chain is built from TRBV5-1 and TRBJ2-2; a weak D match, TRBD2 (6 bases). Trimming pared 0 bases from V and 6 bases from J, leaving 15 bases between. The germline V gene has CDR1 SGHRS and CDR2 YFSETQ. This CDR3 region has 16 residues. The DNA for the CDR3 is TGCGCCAGCAGCTTGGACGGGAGTGGACTCTCCGGGGAGCTGTTTTTT. Translated: CASSLDGSGLSGELFF.

V and J are TRBV29-1 and TRBJ2-2; possibly TRBD2 for D (5 bases). Germline V lookup: CDR1 SQVTM, CDR2 ANQGSEA. Trimming took 5 bases from V and 6 from J, leaving 19 bases between them. The CDR3 runs 15 residues. The CDR3 region is CSVSESGSRSGELFF. The CDR3 region has the DNA TGCAGCGTTAGTGAGTCTGGGAGTAGGTCCGGGGAGCTGTTTTTT.

The chain recombines TRBV27 with TRBJ2-5; tentative D call: TRBD2 (5 bases). The length of the CDR3 is 13 residues. V was pared by 6 bases and J by 1 base, with 9 bases between. Germline CDR1 reads MNHEY; CDR2 reads SMNVEV (reference sequence). CDR3: CASRRLSQETQYF. The CDR3, as DNA: TGTGCCAGCAGGCGACTATCCCAAGAGACCCAGTACTTC.

This sequence joins TRBV28 and TRBJ2-5; possibly TRBD2 for D (6 bases). Germline assignment: CDR1 MDHEN and CDR2 SYDVKM. V lost 7 bases and J 2 bases, leaving 17 bases between the germline ends. This CDR3 region has 15 residues. CDR3 DNA: TGTGCCAGCACCCAAGGAGGGACGTATCAAGAGACCCAGTACTTC. This encodes CASTQGGTYQETQYF.

The chain carries TRBV2 and TRBJ1-2, with D unclear. The CDR3 contains 14 residues. Germline CDR1 SNHLY, CDR2 FYNNEI. The V end lost 1 base, the J end lost 8 bases, and 14 bases lay between the germline ends. CDR3 DNA sequence: TGTGCCAGCAGTGAAGTCCAGAGGGTGAACGGCTACACCTTC. As protein: CASSEVQRVNGYTF.

This clone was observed a few times. The CDR3 nucleotides read TGTGCCAGTAGTATGTTCGGGACACTTGGAAACACCATATATTTT. Amino acid sequence: CASSMFGTLGNTIYF. The chain employs TRBV19 and TRBJ1-3; TRBD1 is a possible D gene (6 bases). Trimming removed 3 bases from V and 3 bases from J, with 12 bases in between. This CDR3 has 15 amino acids. CDR1 LNHDA and CDR2 SQIVND come from the germline V gene (reference sequence). The full variable domain, rest sourced from reference TRBV19 and TRBJ1-3, is DGGITQSPKYLFRKEGQNVTLSCEQNLNHDAMYWYRQDPGQGLRLIYYSQIVNDFQKGDIAEGYSVSREKKESFPLTVTSAQKNPTAFYLCASSMFGTLGNTIYFGEGSWLTVV.

The chain links TRBV28 to TRBJ1-1; TRBD1 might be the D (5 bases). There are 13 residues in the CDR3. Trimming stripped 8 bases from V and 1 base from J, with 11 bases between. CDR1 is MDHEN, CDR2 SYDVKM, per germline. The CDR3 reads CASRQSSNTEAFF. For the CDR3, the DNA is TGTGCCAGCCGACAGTCCTCGAACACTGAAGCTTTCTTT. The whole variable domain, remainder taken from reference TRBV28 and TRBJ1-1, is DVKVTQSSRYLVKRTGEKVFLECVQDMDHENMFWYRQDPGLGLRLIYFSYDVKMKEKGDIPEGYSVSREKKERFSLILESASTNQTSMYLCASRQSSNTEAFFGQGTRLTVV.

This sequence joins TRBV27 and TRBJ2-7; TRBD2 aligns across 13 bases. Germline-derived CDR1 and CDR2 are MNHEY and SMNVEV (reference sequence). This CDR3 is built from 16 residues. V lost 1 base, J lost 4 bases, and 4 bases stayed unmatched. CDR3 sequence reads: CASSLLTSGRLYEQYF. The CDR3 DNA reads TGTGCCAGCAGTTTATTGACTAGCGGGAGGTTATACGAGCAGTACTTC.

The chain links TRBV5-6 to TRBJ2-3, with D hard to call. Trimming shortened V by 0 bases and J by 2 bases, and 7 bases separated the two germline ends. Germline V gene lookup returns CDR1 SGHDT and CDR2 YYEEEE. This CDR3 has 14 amino acids. The CDR3 protein is CASSLAVSTDTQYF. CDR3 coding DNA: TGTGCCAGCAGCTTGGCGGTGTCCACAGATACGCAGTATTTT. The full variable domain, rest sourced from reference TRBV5-6 and TRBJ2-3, is DAGVTQSPTHLIKTRGQQVTLRCSPKSGHDTVSWYQQALGQGPQFIFQYYEEEERQRGNFPDRFSGHQFPNYSSELNVNALLLGDSALYLCASSLAVSTDTQYFGPGTRLTVL.

The chain carries TRBV9 and TRBJ2-2; D gene ambiguous. The CDR3 has 15 residues. Germline-derived CDR1 and CDR2 are SGDLS and YYNGEE. V shed 4 bases and J shed 3 bases, with 13 bases lying between them. The CDR3 is CASSPHSRDTGELFF. In DNA, the CDR3 is TGTGCCAGCAGCCCACACTCTCGGGACACCGGGGAGCTGTTTTTT.

This clone was observed a single time. The CDR3 sequence: CASSHRTGTAAEQYF. The DNA for the CDR3 is TGTGCCAGCTCACACCGGACAGGGACTGCCGCCGAGCAGTACTTC. The chain couples TRBV18 to TRBJ2-7; 8 nucleotides align to TRBD1. The trim removed 4 bases at V and 6 bases at J, leaving 11 bases unmatched. CDR1 KGHSH and CDR2 LQKENI come from the germline V gene. This CDR3 has 15 residues.

The chain couples TRBV11-2 to TRBJ2-5; TRBD2 is a possible D gene (5 bases). CDR3 length: 13 amino acids. Trimming cost V 5 bases and J 2 bases, with 9 bases left between them. Germline lookup yields CDR1 SGHAT and CDR2 FQNNGV. This CDR3 reads CASSLGLQETQYF. Here the CDR3 DNA reads TGTGCCAGCAGCCTTGGACTTCAAGAGACCCAGTACTTC. The full variable domain, with the rest looked up from reference TRBV11-2 and TRBJ2-5, is EAGVAQSPRYKIIEKRQSVAFWCNPISGHATLYWYQQILGQGPKLLIQFQNNGVVDDSQLPKDRFSAERLKGVDSTLKIQPAKLEDSAVYLCASSLGLQETQYFGPGTRLLVL.

This chain links TRBV15 with TRBJ2-7; 9 nucleotides match TRBD2. The V gene's germline CDR1 is LNHNV and CDR2 YYDKDF (reference sequence). The CDR3 spans 13 residues. Trimming removed 4 bases from V and 5 bases from J; junction bases left unmatched: 3. CDR3 in amino acids: CATSKAGGNEQYF. For the CDR3, the DNA is TGTGCCACCAGCAAGGCGGGAGGGAACGAGCAGTACTTC.

The V gene is TRBV10-1, the J gene TRBJ2-5, with D unclear. Germline CDR1 and CDR2: WNHNN and SYGVQD (reference sequence). CDR3 length equals 13 residues. V was clipped by 2 bases and J by 2 bases, with 6 bases between them. The CDR3 protein is CASSEGQQETQYF. In DNA, the CDR3 is TGCGCCAGCAGTGAGGGGCAGCAAGAGACCCAGTACTTC.

DNA for the CDR3: TGCGCCAGCACCACTAGCGGCTCAACTTACAATGAGCAGTTCTTC. It yields the protein CASTTSGSTYNEQFF. This chain connects TRBV5-1 to TRBJ2-1, with 8 bases matching TRBD2. Germline-derived CDR1 and CDR2 are SGHRS and YFSETQ. This CDR3 region has 15 residues. Losses at the gene ends were 6 bases for V and 4 bases for J; bases not matched to a gene: 9. The full variable domain, with the rest looked up from reference TRBV5-1 and TRBJ2-1, is KAGVTQTPRYLIKTRGQQVTLSCSPISGHRSVSWYQQTPGQGLQFLFEYFSETQRNKGNFPGRFSGRQFSNSRSEMNVSTLELGDSALYLCASTTSGSTYNEQFFGPGTRLTVL.

This clone has only a few counts. The chain employs TRBV11-2 and TRBJ2-7; D is undetermined. Germline CDR1 SGHAT, CDR2 FQNNGV. Between the trimmed V and J ends, which lost 4 bases and 0 bases, there was a span of 10 bases. This CDR3 comprises 14 residues. The CDR3 DNA sequence: TGTGCCAGCAGCTCCCAGACAAGCTCCTACGAGCAGTACTTC. Translation: CASSSQTSSYEQYF.

The chain couples TRBV9 to TRBJ2-7; D is perhaps TRBD2 (6 bases). Trimming left V 0 bases short and J 4 bases short, with 11 bases between. CDR1 and CDR2 from the germline V gene are SGDLS and YYNGEE. The CDR3 loop spans 14 amino acids. The CDR3 nucleotides read TGTGCCAGCAGCGTAGGCGGGACCGATTACGAGCAGTACTTC. It translates to CASSVGGTDYEQYF.

CDR3 coding DNA: TGTGCCAGCAGTGGCGGACTTCTGAGCTCCTATAATTCACCCCTCCACTTT. Translation gives CASSGGLLSSYNSPLHF. This rearrangement joins TRBV25-1 to TRBJ1-6; D gene uncertain. CDR3 length: 17 amino acids. Trimming removed 4 bases at V and 0 bases at J, with 13 bases between. Germline CDR1 reads MGHDK; CDR2 reads SYGVNS.

The chain couples TRBV29-1 to TRBJ1-4, with D possibly matching TRBD1 (6 bases). CDR1 and CDR2 (germline): SQVTM, ANQGSEA. The V end lost 6 bases, the J end lost 11 bases, and 19 bases lay between the germline ends. The CDR3 runs 13 residues. The DNA of the CDR3 is TGCAGCGTCGGCCGGGACACGGGAGGGAAACTGTTTTTT. Translation gives CSVGRDTGGKLFF.

The V and J genes are TRBV2 and TRBJ2-5; perhaps TRBD2 as D (6 bases). The CDR3 has 13 residues. V was cut by 9 bases and J by 3 bases, with 14 bases left in between. The germline V gene has CDR1 SNHLY and CDR2 FYNNEI. CDR3 sequence (DNA): TGTGCCAGTACCCGGGACTGGGAAGAGACCCAGTACTTC. Translated, it gives CASTRDWEETQYF.